Below are 21 T cell receptor beta chains sequenced from a single sample in a study of cytomegalovirus exposure and HLA in healthy donors. PCR primers comprised 60 Vbeta and 13 Jbeta primers. Here immunoSEQ multiplex PCR was the method, and the copy in TCRdb shows in-frame clones only, minus some. The profile shows around 180,000 clones, about three quarters of them singletons. The specimen sequenced was PBMCs. The receptor set was obtained from a woman in her twenties or thirties in good health and CMV-seropositive.

This chain joins TRBV6-6 and TRBJ2-3; TRBD2 matches 13 bases. CDR1 and CDR2 (germline): MNHNY, SVGAGI (reference sequence). The length of the CDR3 is 16 residues. V gave up 7 bases and J gave up 1 base; unmatched junction bases: 5. CDR3 in amino acids: CASTTSGRGGTDTQYF. CDR3 nucleotides: TGTGCCAGCACCACTAGCGGGAGGGGGGGCACAGATACGCAGTATTTT.

The chain combines TRBV9 with TRBJ2-1; the match to TRBD2 covers 10 bases. CDR1 SGDLS and CDR2 YYNGEE come from the germline V gene. The CDR3 sequence is 16 residues long. With 3 bases clipped from V and 15 bases from J, the junction kept 18 bases outside the gene matches. The CDR3 DNA reads TGTGCCAGCAGCGGGCAGCATGTAGGAGCGGGAGGGCCTTGGTTCTTC. Its translation is CASSGQHVGAGGPWFF.

This CDR3 is CAISESGGVTAYEQYF. CDR3 bases: TGTGCCATCAGTGAGTCAGGGGGCGTCACTGCCTACGAGCAGTACTTC. The chain couples TRBV10-3 to TRBJ2-7, with 7 bases fitting TRBD1. Per the germline V gene, CDR1 is ENHRY and CDR2 is SYGVKD. Germline trimming cut 0 bases from V and 2 bases from J; bases unmatched to any gene: 7. This CDR3 spans 16 amino acids.

This clone was detected only once. The rearrangement joins TRBV15 to TRBJ2-1, with 8 bases matching TRBD2. Looked up from germline, CDR1 is LNHNV and CDR2 is YYDKDF (reference sequence). CDR3 size: 12 residues. V shed 5 bases and J 12 bases; nucleotides not matched to a gene: 6. CDR3: CATSGTAGGQFF. DNA for the CDR3: TGTGCCACCAGCGGGACGGCGGGAGGGCAGTTCTTC.

V and J are TRBV28 and TRBJ1-1; a weak D match, TRBD1 (6 bases). This CDR3 region has 14 residues. Trimming took 7 bases from V and 4 from J, leaving 16 bases between them. Germline CDR1 reads MDHEN; CDR2 reads SYDVKM. CDR3: CASTYPTGFTEAFF. The CDR3 DNA follows: TGTGCCAGCACCTACCCAACAGGGTTCACTGAAGCTTTCTTT.

This clone was counted between two and nine times. This sequence joins TRBV5-1 and TRBJ2-3; TRBD2 aligns across 9 bases. CDR1 is SGHRS, CDR2 YFSETQ, per germline. V trimming: 4 bases; J trimming: 0 bases; junction bases outside the gene matches: 6. CDR3 length: 16 residues. In DNA form, the CDR3 reads TGCGCCAGCAGCCCCCCTAGCGGGACTAGCACAGATACGCAGTATTTT. Translating it yields CASSPPSGTSTDTQYF. The full variable domain, rest sourced from reference TRBV5-1 and TRBJ2-3, is KAGVTQTPRYLIKTRGQQVTLSCSPISGHRSVSWYQQTPGQGLQFLFEYFSETQRNKGNFPGRFSGRQFSNSRSEMNVSTLELGDSALYLCASSPPSGTSTDTQYFGPGTRLTVL.

The chain links TRBV28 to TRBJ2-1; a weak D match, TRBD1 (5 bases). CDR1 MDHEN and CDR2 SYDVKM come from the germline V gene. Trimming shortened V by 5 bases and J by 6 bases, and 20 bases separated the two germline ends. The CDR3 has 16 residues. The CDR3 loop is CASSLEGGHYVNEQFF. The CDR3 DNA follows: TGTGCCAGCAGTCTCGAAGGCGGACATTATGTCAATGAGCAGTTCTTC.

The V call is TRBV11-2, the J call TRBJ2-5, with D uncertain. The DNA end lines up better with TRBJ2-7; the J call may be wrong. CDR1 is SGHAT, CDR2 FQNNGV, per germline. The CDR3 totals 14 residues. In DNA, the CDR3 is TGTGCCAGCAGCCTTCAAGTCCCCTTGGGCGAGCAGTACTTC. This translates into CASSLQVPLGEQYF.

The CDR3 here is CASSDPGDENQPQHF. The CDR3 coding sequence is TGTGCCAGCAGTGACCCCGGAGACGAAAATCAGCCCCAGCATTTT. The gene calls are TRBV28 and TRBJ1-5; D ambiguous. V lost 5 bases, J lost 4 bases, and 15 bases lay in between. Germline CDR1 is MDHEN and CDR2 is SYDVKM. The CDR3 extends over 15 amino acids.

The chain carries TRBV27 and TRBJ2-3; 10 bases fit TRBD2. From germline, CDR1 is MNHEY and CDR2 SMNVEV (reference sequence). The CDR3 has 14 amino acids. Trimming at V came to 3 bases and at J to 4 bases, leaving 1 base not matched to a gene. The CDR3 protein is CASSLSGGADTQYF. CDR3 DNA: TGTGCCAGCAGTTTGAGCGGGGGGGCAGATACGCAGTATTTT.

The chain uses TRBV10-1 and TRBJ2-1; TRBD2 matches 15 bases. J gave up 4 bases and V 3 bases, and 7 bases lay outside the gene matches. The germline gives CDR1 WNHNN, CDR2 SYGVQD (reference sequence). The CDR3 is 18 residues long. This CDR3 reads CASSDTGTSGRTYNEQFF. The CDR3 DNA reads TGCGCCAGCAGTGACACTGGGACTAGCGGGAGGACATACAATGAGCAGTTCTTC.

DNA for the CDR3: TGTGCCAGCAGAGTCTTAGGCGGGAGGGCGAATGAGCAGTTCTTC. It is translated as CASRVLGGRANEQFF. The chain is built from TRBV27 and TRBJ2-1; 9 bases agree with TRBD2. The germline gives CDR1 MNHEY, CDR2 SMNVEV (reference sequence). This CDR3 has 15 residues. J was trimmed by 7 bases and V by 6 bases; bases with no gene match: 10.

V usage is TRBV6-1 and J usage is TRBJ2-7; maybe TRBD2 (6 bases). V lost 2 bases, J lost 2 bases, and 16 bases lay in between. CDR3 length: 16 amino acids. CDR1 and CDR2 (germline): MNHNS, SASEGT. CDR3 sequence (DNA): TGTGCCAGCAGTGAACCCTCGGGACTGGGGACCTACGAGCAGTACTTC. It codes for CASSEPSGLGTYEQYF.

The rearrangement joins TRBV7-9 to TRBJ2-7; TRBD2 agrees at 12 bases. Germline loops: CDR1 SEHNR, CDR2 FQNEAQ (reference sequence). The CDR3 extends over 19 amino acids. The junction had 11 bases not matched to a gene; V was cut back by 0 bases and J by 2 bases. The CDR3 region is CASSLALFGASGRAYEQYF. The CDR3 DNA reads as TGTGCCAGCAGCTTAGCGCTATTCGGGGCTAGCGGGAGGGCCTACGAGCAGTACTTC.

The chain has TRBV29-1 and TRBJ2-4; D is uncertain. The CDR3 is 15 amino acids. Trimming cost V 3 bases and J 8 bases, with 20 bases left between them. Germline V CDR1 and CDR2: SQVTM, ANQGSEA. In nucleotides, the CDR3 is TGCAGCGTTGAGACGTCGCGGCCTCCGGTCGACATTCAGTACTTC. Translated: CSVETSRPPVDIQYF.

This rearrangement joins TRBV27 to TRBJ1-1; 9 positions match TRBD1. The CDR3 is 14 residues long. Per germline, CDR1 MNHEY and CDR2 SMNVEV (reference sequence). Trimming took 7 bases from V and 3 from J; bases not matched to a gene: 6. DNA for the CDR3: TGTGCCAGCAAAATTACAGGGGGCGACACTGAAGCTTTCTTT. This encodes CASKITGGDTEAFF.

This rearrangement joins TRBV6-1 to TRBJ1-1, with D hard to call. This CDR3 is 13 amino acids long. V gave up 6 bases and J gave up 3 bases, with 11 bases separating them. Germline V gene data show CDR1 as MNHNS and CDR2 as SASEGT. The CDR3 here is CASRLGLYTEAFF. CDR3 sequence (DNA): TGTGCCAGCAGACTAGGGTTGTACACTGAAGCTTTCTTT.

This clone was observed once. The rearrangement uses TRBV9 and TRBJ2-1; no definite D call. V shed 1 base and J shed 2 bases, with 10 bases lying between them. The V gene's germline CDR1 is SGDLS and CDR2 YYNGEE. The CDR3 spans 15 residues. In DNA form, the CDR3 reads TGTGCCAGCAGCGTACTGTCCACAACCTACAATGAGCAGTTCTTC. It specifies CASSVLSTTYNEQFF. The complete variable domain, with remaining parts taken from reference TRBV9 and TRBJ2-1, reads DSGVTQTPKHLITATGQRVTLRCSPRSGDLSVYWYQQSLDQGLQFLIQYYNGEERAKGNILERFSAQQFPDLHSELNLSSLELGDSALYFCASSVLSTTYNEQFFGPGTRLTVL.

CDR3 bases: TGCGCCAGCAGCTTACGTCTCGAGAGTAACTATGGCTACACCTTC. Protein sequence: CASSLRLESNYGYTF. The chain joins TRBV5-1 to TRBJ1-2, with D hard to call. V lost 2 bases, J lost 1 base, and 12 bases lay in between. This CDR3 is built from 15 residues. CDR1 and CDR2 from the germline V gene are SGHRS and YFSETQ.

Comment on this clone: Other DNA sequences in this sample translate to the same CDR3. As DNA, the CDR3 is TGTGCCAGCAGTACAGGGGGCGAGCCTTGGGAGACCCAGTACTTC. Protein product: CASSTGGEPWETQYF. The chain recombines TRBV2 with TRBJ2-5; 9 nucleotides line up with TRBD1. Germline CDR1 reads SNHLY; CDR2 reads FYNNEI. The length of the CDR3 is 15 residues. The ends lost 5 bases at V and 5 bases at J; junction bases unmatched: 9.

This clone was detected only once. This sequence joins TRBV7-2 and TRBJ1-5; 9 nucleotides agree with TRBD1. The CDR3 spans 14 residues. Trimming took 5 bases from V and 6 from J; bases not matched to a gene: 5. Germline V gene lookup returns CDR1 SGHTA and CDR2 FQGNSA. In nucleotides, the CDR3 is TGTGCCAGCAGCCAAACAGGGGGCTTTCAGCCCCAGCATTTT. Residues: CASSQTGGFQPQHF.